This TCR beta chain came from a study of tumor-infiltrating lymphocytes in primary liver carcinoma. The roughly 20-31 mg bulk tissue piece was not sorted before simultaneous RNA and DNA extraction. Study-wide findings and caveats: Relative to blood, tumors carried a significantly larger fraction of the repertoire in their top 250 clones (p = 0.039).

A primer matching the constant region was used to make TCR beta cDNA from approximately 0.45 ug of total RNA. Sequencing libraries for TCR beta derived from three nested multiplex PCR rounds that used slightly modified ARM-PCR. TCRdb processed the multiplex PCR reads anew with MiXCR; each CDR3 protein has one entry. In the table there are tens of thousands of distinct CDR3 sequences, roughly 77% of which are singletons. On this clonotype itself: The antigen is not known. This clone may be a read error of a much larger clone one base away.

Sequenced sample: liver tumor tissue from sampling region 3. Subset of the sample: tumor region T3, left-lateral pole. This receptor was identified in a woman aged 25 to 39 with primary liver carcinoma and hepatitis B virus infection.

In DNA form, the CDR3 reads TGTGACAGCTCACCAAGGACAGCGAATGGCTACACCTTC. Its translation is CDSSPRTANGYTF. The chain joins TRBV18 to TRBJ1-2; D might be TRBD1 (6 bases). CDR1 and CDR2 (germline): KGHSH, LQKENI. CDR3 length equals 13 residues.